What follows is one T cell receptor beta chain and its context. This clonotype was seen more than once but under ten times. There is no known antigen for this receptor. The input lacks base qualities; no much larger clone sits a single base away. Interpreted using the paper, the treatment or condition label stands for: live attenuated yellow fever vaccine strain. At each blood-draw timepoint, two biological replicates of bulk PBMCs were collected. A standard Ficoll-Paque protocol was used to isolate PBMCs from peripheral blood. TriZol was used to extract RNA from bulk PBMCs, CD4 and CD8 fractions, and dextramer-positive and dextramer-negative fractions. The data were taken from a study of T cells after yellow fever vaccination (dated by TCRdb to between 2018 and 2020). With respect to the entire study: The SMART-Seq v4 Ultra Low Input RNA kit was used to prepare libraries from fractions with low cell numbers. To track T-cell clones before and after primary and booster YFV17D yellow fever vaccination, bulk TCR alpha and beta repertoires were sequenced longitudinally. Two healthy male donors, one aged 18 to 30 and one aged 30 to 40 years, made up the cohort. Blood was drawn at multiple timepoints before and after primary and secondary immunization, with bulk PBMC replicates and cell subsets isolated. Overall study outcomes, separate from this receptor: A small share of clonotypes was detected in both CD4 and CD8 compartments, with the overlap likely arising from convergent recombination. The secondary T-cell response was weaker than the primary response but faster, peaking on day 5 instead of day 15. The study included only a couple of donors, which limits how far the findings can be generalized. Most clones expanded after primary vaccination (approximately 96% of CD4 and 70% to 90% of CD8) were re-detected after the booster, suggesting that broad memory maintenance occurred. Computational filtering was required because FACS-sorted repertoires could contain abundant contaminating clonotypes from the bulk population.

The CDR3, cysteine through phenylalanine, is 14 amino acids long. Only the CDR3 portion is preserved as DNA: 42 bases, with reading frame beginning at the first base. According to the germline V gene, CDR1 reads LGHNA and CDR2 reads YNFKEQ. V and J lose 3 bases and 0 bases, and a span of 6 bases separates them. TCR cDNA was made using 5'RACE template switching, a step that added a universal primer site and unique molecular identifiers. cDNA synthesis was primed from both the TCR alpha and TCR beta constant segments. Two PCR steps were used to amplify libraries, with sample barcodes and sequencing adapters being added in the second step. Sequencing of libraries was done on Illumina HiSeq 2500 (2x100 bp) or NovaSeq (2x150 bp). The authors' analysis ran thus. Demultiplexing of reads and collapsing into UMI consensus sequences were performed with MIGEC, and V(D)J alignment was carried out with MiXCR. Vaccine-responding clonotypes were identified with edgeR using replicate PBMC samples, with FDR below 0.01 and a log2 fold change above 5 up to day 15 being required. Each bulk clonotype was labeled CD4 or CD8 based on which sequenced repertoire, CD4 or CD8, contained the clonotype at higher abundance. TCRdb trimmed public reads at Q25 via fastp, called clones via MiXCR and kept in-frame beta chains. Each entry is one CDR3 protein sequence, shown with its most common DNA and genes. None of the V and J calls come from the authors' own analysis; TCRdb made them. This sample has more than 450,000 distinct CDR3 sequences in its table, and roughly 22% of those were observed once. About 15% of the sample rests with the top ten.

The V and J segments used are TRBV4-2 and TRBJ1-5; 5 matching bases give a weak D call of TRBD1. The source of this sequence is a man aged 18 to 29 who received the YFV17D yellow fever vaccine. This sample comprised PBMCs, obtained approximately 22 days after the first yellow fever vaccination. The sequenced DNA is TGTGCCAGCAGCCACAGGGATAGCAATCAGCCCCAGCATTTT. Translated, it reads CASSHRDSNQPQHF.